Here is one TCR beta chain with its context. What this receptor recognizes is not known. The input lacks base qualities; no much larger clone sits a single base away. From the cysteine up to the phenylalanine, the CDR3 has a length of 13 residues. Only the CDR3 DNA is retained, 39 bases long and in frame from the first base. The germline V gene supplies CDR1 SNHLY and CDR2 FYNNEI. At the junction V is shortened by 7 bases and J by 2 bases, with 11 bases in between. Patients underwent resection in Japan or China between the mid-2010s and the late 2010s. Two lung cancer pathologists independently reviewed H&E slides to confirm the histologic diagnosis of every case. Macro-dissection after pathologic assessment enriched premalignant or tumor cells for nucleic acid extraction. DNA was isolated from FFPE tissue using the AllPrep DNA/RNA FFPE Kit. The immunoSEQ hsTCRbeta Kit was used to sequence TCR beta CDR3 regions from DNA. Under the source paper's analysis protocol: TCR sequencing data were analysed with the ImmunoSEQ Analyzer. T cell clonality was defined as 1 minus Pielou's evenness computed on productive rearrangements. The inverse Simpson index, applied to productive templates, was used to measure T cell diversity. T cell density was expressed as TCR beta template counts normalized to usable DNA, with usable DNA estimated by amplifying and sequencing housekeeping genes. Two-sided Kruskal-Wallis tests were used to compare TCR metrics across histologic stages. TCRdb mirrors the immuneACCESS table, restricted to in-frame sequences. Some clones are absent from its copies; in checked studies, under half trace to an unresolved V gene, and the reason for the others is unknown. That table supplies the V and J calls and clone size; D and trimming were determined from the DNA. The sample table records 39,000 or so clones; around 79% of these occur just once. The top ten hold approximately 4.8% of the sample.

This record comes from a study of immune evolution from preneoplasia to lung adenocarcinoma (dated by TCRdb to the early 2020s). The study in broad terms: HLA loss of heterozygosity was observed in approximately 7%, 15% and 30% of AIS, MIA and ADC lesions, respectively, and was not observed in any AAH lesions. Immune contexture across lung adenocarcinoma precursors and invasive adenocarcinoma was profiled using immune gene expression, TCR sequencing and multiplex immunofluorescence. Resected precursor lesions (AAH, AIS, MIA) and invasive adenocarcinomas were compared against paired morphologically normal lung tissue. Sample size was based on specimen availability rather than a prior power calculation. Whole exome sequencing and methylation data from the same cohort of nodules were integrated with the immune data. A total of roughly 51 patients with pulmonary nodules who underwent surgical resection were included in the overall cohort. The TCR sequencing data were obtained from 51 patients. It was reported in the study that 90 to 120 samples were used for TCR sequencing. POLYSOLVER was used to infer Class I HLA alleles from exome data, and LOHHLA was used to detect allele-specific HLA loss.

What the study reported, not specific to this receptor: Because every patient came from Japan and China, how well the results apply to Western populations was uncertain. Top T cell clone frequencies were highest in normal lung and appeared to decrease progressively from AAH through AIS, MIA and invasive adenocarcinoma. Normal lung showed the highest clonality, whereas later-stage lesions appeared to have higher T cell density and diversity but lower clonality. Compared with EGFR-mutant or double wild-type lesions, KRAS-mutant nodules had the highest T cell clonality. Findings were based on association rather than direct causation; larger cohorts with long-term follow-up and longitudinal biopsies were deemed needed.

The receptor's source is a person in their sixties with lung adenocarcinoma. The chain joins TRBV2 to TRBJ1-1; the D gene is possibly TRBD1, with 5 bases matching. The material sequenced was FFPE invasive lung adenocarcinoma tissue. Per the publication, the cell subset or site label means: frankly invasive lung adenocarcinoma (ADC). This receptor has the CDR3 CASTGNVNTEAFF. The nucleotide sequence is given as TGTGCCAGCACAGGGAACGTAAACACTGAAGCTTTCTTT.